This TCR beta chain is from a study of blood T cell repertoires in COVID-19. Study-level information: The cDNA or gDNA used as material had been derived from T cells, B-cell-depleted T cells, or PBMCs.

Under the authors' procedure: Using reference gene primer amplification, nucleated cell counts were estimated. Produced via immunoSEQ multiplex PCR; TCRdb's table is partial and in-frame only. V and J calls and clone size follow that table, whereas D and trimming were derived from the DNA. Counted here are roughly 200,000 clones, about 88% occurring once; the ten biggest clones make up about 1.6%. This CDR3 has 14 residues. Germline-derived CDR1 and CDR2 are LGHDT and YNNKEL (reference sequence). Trimming stripped 4 bases from V and 4 bases from J, with 11 bases between. The V and J genes are TRBV3-1 (or the pseudogene TRBV3-2) and TRBJ2-1; D may be TRBD1 (6 bases). This clonotype was obtained from a man aged 18 to 29 with active or convalescent COVID-19. The source material was peripheral blood. The CDR3 DNA reads as TGTGCCAGCAGCCGAGAGGACAGTTACAATGAGCAGTTCTTC. Its protein is CASSREDSYNEQFF.